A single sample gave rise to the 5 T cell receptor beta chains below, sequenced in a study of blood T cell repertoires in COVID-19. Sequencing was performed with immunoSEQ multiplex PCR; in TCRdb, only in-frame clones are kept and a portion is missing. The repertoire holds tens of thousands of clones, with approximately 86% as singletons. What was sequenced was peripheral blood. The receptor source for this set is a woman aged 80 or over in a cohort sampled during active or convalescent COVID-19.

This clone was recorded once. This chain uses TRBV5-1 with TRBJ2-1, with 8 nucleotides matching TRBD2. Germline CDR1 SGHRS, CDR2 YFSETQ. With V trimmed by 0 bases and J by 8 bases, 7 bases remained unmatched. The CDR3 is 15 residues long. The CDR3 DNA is TGCGCCAGCAGCTTGGGGACTAGCCCCGGGGATGAGCAGTTCTTC. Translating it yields CASSLGTSPGDEQFF.

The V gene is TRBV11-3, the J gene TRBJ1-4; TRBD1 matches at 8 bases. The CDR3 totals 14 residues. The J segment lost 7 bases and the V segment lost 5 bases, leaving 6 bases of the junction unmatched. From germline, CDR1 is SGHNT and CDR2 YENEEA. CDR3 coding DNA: TGTGCCAGCAGCCCCGGACAGGGAGGTGAAAAACTGTTTTTT. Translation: CASSPGQGGEKLFF.

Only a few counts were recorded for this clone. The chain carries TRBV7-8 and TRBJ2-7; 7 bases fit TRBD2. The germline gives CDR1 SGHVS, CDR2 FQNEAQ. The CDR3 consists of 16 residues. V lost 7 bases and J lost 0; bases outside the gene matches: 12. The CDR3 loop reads CASTQREGFSSYEQYF. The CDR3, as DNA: TGTGCCAGCACTCAGCGGGAAGGGTTCTCCTCCTACGAGCAGTACTTC.

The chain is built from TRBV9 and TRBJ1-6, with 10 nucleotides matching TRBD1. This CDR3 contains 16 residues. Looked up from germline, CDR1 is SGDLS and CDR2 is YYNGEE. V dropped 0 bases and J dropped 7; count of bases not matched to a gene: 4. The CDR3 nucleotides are TGTGCCAGCAGCGTAGGTCGGACAGGGGGGAATTCACCCCTCCACTTT. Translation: CASSVGRTGGNSPLHF. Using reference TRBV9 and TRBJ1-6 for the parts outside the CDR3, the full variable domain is DSGVTQTPKHLITATGQRVTLRCSPRSGDLSVYWYQQSLDQGLQFLIQYYNGEERAKGNILERFSAQQFPDLHSELNLSSLELGDSALYFCASSVGRTGGNSPLHFGNGTRLTVT.

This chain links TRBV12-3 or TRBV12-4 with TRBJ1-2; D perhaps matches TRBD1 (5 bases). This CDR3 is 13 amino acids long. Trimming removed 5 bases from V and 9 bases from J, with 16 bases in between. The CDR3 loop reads CASSPPGQGSYTF. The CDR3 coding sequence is TGTGCCAGCAGTCCCCCAGGGCAGGGTAGCTACACCTTC.